This TCR beta chain was documented in a study of blood T cell repertoires in COVID-19. The wider study: T cells, B-cell-depleted T cells, or PBMCs supplied cDNA or gDNA.

Repertoires were generated with immunoSEQ multiplex PCR, while TCRdb's copy carries only in-frame clones and drops some. The profile shows fewer than 65,000 clones, roughly 84% of them singletons. This CDR3 region has 15 residues. Looked up from germline, CDR1 is KGHDR and CDR2 is SFDVKD. V lost 9 bases and J lost 0, with 13 bases in between. The chain is built from TRBV24-1 and TRBJ2-2; weak D call: TRBD1 (7 bases). What was sequenced was peripheral blood. The clonotype originates from a man aged 25-45 years with COVID-19, enrolled during active disease. The CDR3 protein is CATGGTAPNTGELFF. The DNA of the CDR3 is TGTGCCACCGGGGGGACAGCCCCGAACACCGGGGAGCTGTTTTTT.